The 30 T cell receptor beta chains below come from one sample, sequenced in a study of shared clonotypes between healthy human individuals. Repertoires were generated with immunoSEQ multiplex PCR, while TCRdb's copy carries only in-frame clones and drops some. The sample lists 2 million or so clones; 95% were seen once. Sequenced input: naive CD4+ T cells sorted from blood. Subset given: CD45RA+ positively selected. Receptors originate from a man aged 18-30 years in good health.

CDR3 protein: CSVAALGRGRADTQYF. CDR3 DNA sequence: TGCAGCGTTGCAGCGTTGGGGAGAGGGAGAGCAGATACGCAGTATTTT. The chain is built from TRBV29-1 and TRBJ2-3; the D gene is possibly TRBD2 (5 bases). CDR1 SQVTM and CDR2 ANQGSEA come from the germline V gene. V was cut by 4 bases and J by 4 bases, with 21 bases left in between. This CDR3 has 16 residues.

The rearrangement links TRBV30 to TRBJ1-6; possibly TRBD1 for D (6 bases). The CDR3 loop spans 14 amino acids. Germline V gene lookup returns CDR1 GTSNPN and CDR2 SVGIG (reference sequence). Trimming removed 1 base from V and 14 bases from J, with 18 bases in between. CDR3 coding DNA: TGTGCCTGGAGTGGGGGAAACAGGGAAAAAACCCTCCACTTT. Residues: CAWSGGNREKTLHF.

The chain is built from TRBV27 and TRBJ2-7, with 9 bases fitting TRBD2. The germline CDR1 and CDR2 sequences are MNHEY and SMNVEV (reference sequence). Unmatched junction bases numbered 8, after V lost 4 bases and J lost 1 base. The CDR3 loop spans 16 amino acids. CDR3 sequence (DNA): TGTGCCAGCAGTTCCTCTTCTAGCGGGGTTTCCTACGAGCAGTACTTC. Translation gives CASSSSSSGVSYEQYF.

The sample holds one count of this clone. The chain uses TRBV7-9 and TRBJ1-4; 10 nucleotides match TRBD1. V gave up 5 bases and J gave up 5 bases; unmatched junction bases: 5. The CDR3 extends over 15 amino acids. Germline V gene lookup returns CDR1 SEHNR and CDR2 FQNEAQ (reference sequence). This CDR3 is CASSLWTGGNEKLFF. In DNA form, the CDR3 reads TGTGCCAGCAGCCTGTGGACAGGGGGGAATGAAAAACTGTTTTTT. The variable domain in full, with the rest retrieved from reference TRBV7-9 and TRBJ1-4, is DTGVSQNPRHKITKRGQNVTFRCDPISEHNRLYWYRQTLGQGPEFLTYFQNEAQLEKSRLLSDRFSAERPKGSFSTLEIQRTEQGDSAMYLCASSLWTGGNEKLFFGSGTQLSVL.

The count of this clone is one. The rearrangement joins TRBV6-1 to TRBJ2-1; D not resolved. This CDR3 has 13 residues. V gave up 7 bases and J gave up 10 bases, with 17 bases separating them. CDR1 is MNHNS, CDR2 SASEGT, per germline. The CDR3 sequence: CASTGVVRYEQFF. In DNA form, the CDR3 reads TGTGCCAGCACTGGAGTAGTGAGGTACGAGCAGTTCTTC.

A word on this clone: At the DNA level, this CDR3 is encoded by other sequences in the same sample as well. The chain couples TRBV30 to TRBJ2-3; D uncertain. CDR1 is GTSNPN, CDR2 SVGIG, per germline (reference sequence). The CDR3 consists of 12 residues. Deletions cut 3 bases from V and 5 bases from J, with 9 bases between. The CDR3, as DNA: TGTGCCTGGAGCCCCTCGGGAGATACGCAGTATTTT. Protein product: CAWSPSGDTQYF.

The CDR3 DNA follows: TGTGCCAGCAGCTGGACTCTACTAGAGGGTAACGAGCAGTACTTC. It translates to CASSWTLLEGNEQYF. This chain links TRBV7-8 with TRBJ2-7; D possibly corresponds to TRBD2 (5 bases). V was clipped by 4 bases and J by 5 bases, with 18 bases between them. This CDR3 has 15 residues. The germline V gene has CDR1 SGHVS and CDR2 FQNEAQ.

The rearrangement links TRBV28 to TRBJ1-4; the D is unclear. From germline, CDR1 is MDHEN and CDR2 SYDVKM. The CDR3 loop spans 11 amino acids. Trimming removed 5 bases from V and 11 bases from J, with 9 bases in between. The CDR3 reads CASSDQVKLFF. Here the CDR3 DNA reads TGTGCCAGCAGTGACCAGGTGAAACTGTTTTTT. Variable domain in full (rest from reference TRBV28 and TRBJ1-4): DVKVTQSSRYLVKRTGEKVFLECVQDMDHENMFWYRQDPGLGLRLIYFSYDVKMKEKGDIPEGYSVSREKKERFSLILESASTNQTSMYLCASSDQVKLFFGSGTQLSVL.

The V gene is TRBV6-4, the J gene TRBJ2-1; possible D gene TRBD2, 6 bases. CDR3 length equals 13 residues. The V end was cut by 5 bases, the J end by 6 bases, with 11 bases between. The germline V gene encodes CDR1 MRHNA and CDR2 SNTAGT. This chain's CDR3 is CASSWGGGNEQFF. In DNA, the CDR3 is TGTGCCAGCAGTTGGGGAGGCGGCAATGAGCAGTTCTTC.

This chain joins TRBV30 and TRBJ2-7, with D tentatively TRBD2 (6 bases). The CDR3 totals 17 residues. Per the germline V gene, CDR1 is GTSNPN and CDR2 is SVGIG (reference sequence). V was pared by 2 bases and J by 3 bases, with 23 bases between. The CDR3 sequence: CAWSSSPMRRENYEQYF. DNA of the CDR3: TGTGCCTGGAGTTCCAGCCCTATGCGGCGGGAAAACTACGAGCAGTACTTC.

The J gene is TRBJ2-1, the V gene TRBV10-3; TRBD2 is a possible D gene (6 bases). This CDR3 has 15 amino acids. Germline V gene data show CDR1 as ENHRY and CDR2 as SYGVKD. Trimming took 6 bases from V and 1 from J, leaving 13 bases between them. The CDR3 sequence: CAISGGDISYNEQFF. The CDR3 DNA is TGTGCCATCAGCGGGGGTGATATTTCCTACAATGAGCAGTTCTTC.

The V and J genes are TRBV6-1 and TRBJ1-6; tentative D call: TRBD1 (5 bases). The CDR3 is 16 residues long. Germline CDR1 is MNHNS and CDR2 is SASEGT. The V end lost 1 base, the J end lost 9 bases, and 16 bases lay between the germline ends. The CDR3 DNA is TGTGCCAGCAGTGAAGGGCCAGGGAAAAGGAGTTCACCCCTCCACTTT. Its translation: CASSEGPGKRSSPLHF.

The rearrangement links TRBV20-1 to TRBJ2-1, with no clear D. The CDR3 has 11 amino acids. The germline CDR1 and CDR2 sequences are DFQATT and SNEGSKA (reference sequence). CDR3 sequence reads: CVGDQYNEQFF. CDR3 nucleotide sequence: TGCGTCGGAGACCAATACAATGAGCAGTTCTTC.

This chain connects TRBV6-1 to TRBJ2-7; no firm D call. The germline gives CDR1 MNHNS, CDR2 SASEGT. V was shortened by 6 bases and J by 5 bases, with 20 bases between the two germline ends. The CDR3 is made up of 15 amino acids. CDR3 nucleotides: TGTGCCAGCAGCCTACCGTCCCCCGGTAGGAACGAGCAGTACTTC. Protein sequence: CASSLPSPGRNEQYF.

The V and J genes are TRBV5-1 and TRBJ1-5, with D possibly matching TRBD1 (5 bases). CDR3 size: 15 residues. V was pared by 0 bases and J by 6 bases, with 13 bases between. Germline lookup yields CDR1 SGHRS and CDR2 YFSETQ. In nucleotides, the CDR3 is TGCGCCAGCAGCTTGGAGGGGCAGGGAGGTCAGCCCCAGCATTTT. Protein product: CASSLEGQGGQPQHF.

This clone was found once. The sample contains more than one DNA sequence encoding this CDR3. This sequence joins TRBV25-1 and TRBJ2-3; no reliable D call. Trimming removed 4 bases from V and 0 bases from J, with 8 bases in between. The CDR3 extends over 14 amino acids. Germline lookup yields CDR1 MGHDK and CDR2 SYGVNS. The CDR3 bases are TGTGCCAGCAGTGTCGGCGGCAGCACAGATACGCAGTATTTT. This translates into CASSVGGSTDTQYF.

The V and J genes are TRBV7-9 and TRBJ2-5, with D possibly being TRBD1 or TRBD2 (5 bases each). The CDR3 has 15 residues. Trimming stripped 2 bases from V and 2 bases from J, with 12 bases between. Germline V gives CDR1 SEHNR, CDR2 FQNEAQ (reference sequence). The CDR3 DNA is TGTGCCAGCAGCTTAAGTGGGACCGCTCAAGAGACCCAGTACTTC. Its translation is CASSLSGTAQETQYF.

The chain joins TRBV28 to TRBJ2-1, with no clear D. CDR3 size: 11 residues. The germline gives CDR1 MDHEN, CDR2 SYDVKM. V was trimmed by 3 bases and J by 8 bases, leaving 5 bases between them. The DNA of the CDR3 is TGTGCCAGCAGTTTGGGGTATGAGCAGTTCTTC. Its protein is CASSLGYEQFF.

The V call is TRBV10-3, the J call TRBJ1-4, with D unclear. The V end was cut by 10 bases, the J end by 5 bases, with 23 bases between. The germline V gene encodes CDR1 ENHRY and CDR2 SYGVKD. This CDR3 is 16 amino acids long. CDR3: CATSFADPGSNEKLFF. The CDR3 coding sequence is TGTGCCACCTCCTTCGCTGATCCAGGCTCAAATGAAAAACTGTTTTTT.

This sequence joins TRBV13 and TRBJ1-6, with TRBD1 as a possible D gene (6 bases). CDR1 and CDR2 from the germline V gene are PRHDT and FYEKMQ (reference sequence). This CDR3 contains 17 residues. Deletions cut 4 bases from V and 8 bases from J, with 21 bases between. This CDR3 reads CASSYRVGQSLDSPLHF. CDR3 in DNA: TGTGCCAGCAGCTATAGGGTAGGACAGTCCTTGGATTCACCCCTCCACTTT. The complete variable domain, with remaining parts taken from reference TRBV13 and TRBJ1-6, reads AAGVIQSPRHLIKEKRETATLKCYPIPRHDTVYWYQQGPGQDPQFLISFYEKMQSDKGSIPDRFSAQQFSDYHSELNMSSLELGDSALYFCASSYRVGQSLDSPLHFGNGTRLTVT.

The V gene is TRBV7-2, the J gene TRBJ1-1; tentatively, D is TRBD1 (5 bases). This CDR3 region has 11 residues. Trimming removed 7 bases from V and 5 bases from J, with 8 bases in between. CDR1 is SGHTA, CDR2 FQGNSA, per germline. CDR3 loop: CASNGGTEAFF. Here the CDR3 DNA reads TGTGCCAGCAACGGGGGGACTGAAGCTTTCTTT.

The genes are TRBV7-2 and TRBJ2-7; D is perhaps TRBD2 (6 bases). This CDR3 spans 15 amino acids. Germline V CDR1 and CDR2: SGHTA, FQGNSA. V lost 2 bases and J lost 3, with 14 bases in between. CDR3 sequence: CASSLSGVGRYEQYF. CDR3 sequence (DNA): TGTGCCAGCAGCTTATCGGGGGTTGGTCGCTACGAGCAGTACTTC.

The rearrangement links TRBV6-1 to TRBJ1-6; unclear D gene. The germline CDR1 and CDR2 sequences are MNHNS and SASEGT. The length of the CDR3 is 11 residues. Trimming stripped 8 bases from V and 7 bases from J, with 6 bases between. The DNA of the CDR3 is TGTGCCAGCGGGAACAATTCACCCCTCCACTTT. Protein: CASGNNSPLHF.

J is TRBJ2-3 and V is TRBV5-1, with D unresolved. CDR1 SGHRS and CDR2 YFSETQ come from the germline V gene. There are 16 residues in the CDR3. The V end lost 0 bases, the J end lost 1 base, and 12 bases lay between the germline ends. The CDR3 DNA reads TGCGCCAGCAGCTTGGCCAGTAGCCTAGGCACAGATACGCAGTATTTT. Protein sequence: CASSLASSLGTDTQYF.

The chain joins TRBV9 to TRBJ1-2; D is possibly TRBD1 (6 bases). Between the trimmed V and J ends, which lost 10 bases and 6 bases, there was a span of 22 bases. Germline-derived CDR1 and CDR2 are SGDLS and YYNGEE. This CDR3 comprises 14 residues. The CDR3 DNA reads as TGTGCCGTCCCACAGGGAGGAGGTAAGAATGGCTACACCTTC. This gives the protein CAVPQGGGKNGYTF.

The chain joins TRBV28 to TRBJ1-4, with no clear D. Germline CDR1 and CDR2: MDHEN and SYDVKM. V lost 6 bases, J lost 0 bases, and 5 bases lay in between. The CDR3 loop spans 13 amino acids. The CDR3, as DNA: TGTGCCAGCAGGATGGCAACTAATGAAAAACTGTTTTTT. Translation gives CASRMATNEKLFF.

This chain uses TRBV2 with TRBJ2-7; D is ambiguous. CDR3 length equals 12 residues. The ends were cut back, 8 bases at V and 1 base at J, with 9 bases in the middle. Germline V lookup: CDR1 SNHLY, CDR2 FYNNEI. CDR3 bases: TGTGCCAGCGGCCTTCGGTCCTACGAGCAGTACTTC. This translates into CASGLRSYEQYF.

This clone was picked up one time. CDR3 in amino acids: CASNFGLYRGNQPQHF. Written as DNA, the CDR3 is TGTGCCAGCAACTTTGGTCTCTACCGAGGCAATCAGCCCCAGCATTTT. This rearrangement joins TRBV28 to TRBJ1-5; D remains ambiguous. The CDR3 extends over 16 amino acids. The V gene lost 7 bases and the J gene lost 2 bases, with 18 bases spanning the gap. Per the germline V gene, CDR1 is MDHEN and CDR2 is SYDVKM. The variable domain in full, completed from reference TRBV28 and TRBJ1-5, reads DVKVTQSSRYLVKRTGEKVFLECVQDMDHENMFWYRQDPGLGLRLIYFSYDVKMKEKGDIPEGYSVSREKKERFSLILESASTNQTSMYLCASNFGLYRGNQPQHFGDGTRLSIL.

The rearrangement uses TRBV25-1 and TRBJ2-7, with 10 bases identical to TRBD1. This CDR3 contains 17 residues. With 1 base clipped from V and 2 bases from J, the junction kept 8 bases outside the gene matches. Germline V lookup: CDR1 MGHDK, CDR2 SYGVNS. CDR3 region: CASSESKGQGRPYEQYF. The CDR3 nucleotides are TGTGCCAGCAGTGAATCGAAGGGACAGGGGAGACCCTACGAGCAGTACTTC.

The chain has TRBV2 and TRBJ2-2; 7 bases are a match to TRBD2. J was trimmed by 1 base and V by 6 bases; bases with no gene match: 8. The CDR3 spans 16 residues. Per germline, CDR1 SNHLY and CDR2 FYNNEI. The CDR3 DNA sequence: TGTGCCAGCAGAAGCGGGGCGTCCTTGAACACCGGGGAGCTGTTTTTT. It codes for CASRSGASLNTGELFF.